This TCR beta chain was documented in a study of T cell clones after liver transplantation. Study-wide background: TCRbeta sequencing after a pre-transplant mixed lymphocyte reaction identified graft-donor-reactive clones, later tracked in post-transplant blood. Graft-donor-reactive sequences were compared with third-party-reactive TCRbeta sequences from pre-transplant mixed lymphocyte reactions. Three of the eight recipients were HCV-positive; the rest had non-autoimmune, non-viral transplant indications.

Overall study results and limits: Compared with third party-reactive sequences, donor-reactive ones declined more, independent of withdrawal success.

Method: immunoSEQ multiplex PCR; TCRdb's copy keeps in-frame clones and lacks some. The data contain about 120,000 clones, about nine tenths of them singletons. A word on this clone: Antigen unknown.

This sequence was found in a human patient who received a liver transplant. The graft donor may be the source of some T cells. This material consisted of CD4+ T cells from blood, taken 12 months after liver transplant.

CDR3 in amino acids: CASSAEGRSSYEQYF. DNA for the CDR3: TGCGCCAGCAGCGCGGAGGGACGTAGCTCCTACGAGCAGTACTTC. The J gene is TRBJ2-7, the V gene TRBV5-1, with D possibly TRBD2 on 6 matching bases. Looked up from germline, CDR1 is SGHRS and CDR2 is YFSETQ. V gave up 4 bases and J gave up 0 bases, with 14 bases separating them. The CDR3 loop spans 15 amino acids.